The 6 T cell receptor beta chains below were found in one sample sequenced in a study of shared clonotypes between healthy human individuals. This table comes from immunoSEQ multiplex PCR, and its TCRdb copy is limited to in-frame clones, with some not included. In the table there are 2 million to 2.5 million clones, approximately 93% of which are singletons. Sequencing was carried out using naive CD4+ T cells from PBMCs. Described subset: CD45RA+ positively selected. The receptors here all came from a man younger than 35 in good health. Some clones in this sample may be carry-over from other donors' samples.

Of note for this clone: The identical CDR3 is also encoded by other nucleotide sequences in the sample. The chain employs TRBV6-6 and TRBJ2-1; unclear D gene. This CDR3 contains 11 residues. CDR1 and CDR2 from the germline V gene are MNHNY and SVGAGI (reference sequence). Trimming pared 1 base from V and 9 bases from J, leaving 4 bases between. CDR3: CASSYLGEQFF. Written as DNA, the CDR3 is TGTGCCAGCAGTTACTTAGGTGAGCAGTTCTTC.

The genes are TRBV20-1 and TRBJ1-1; D gene uncertain. Per the germline V gene, CDR1 is DFQATT and CDR2 is SNEGSKA (reference sequence). V lost 5 bases and J 1 base, leaving 5 bases between the germline ends. This CDR3 comprises 11 residues. The CDR3 is CSAAWNTEAFF. Written as DNA, the CDR3 is TGCAGTGCTGCCTGGAACACTGAAGCTTTCTTT.

The chain has TRBV7-9 and TRBJ2-7, with TRBD2 identical over 12 bases. Germline V CDR1 and CDR2: SEHNR, FQNEAQ (reference sequence). This CDR3 contains 16 residues. V dropped 0 bases and J dropped 9; count of bases not matched to a gene: 9. This CDR3 reads CASSLADRLAGAVQYF. The CDR3, as DNA: TGTGCCAGCAGCTTAGCGGATAGACTAGCGGGAGCGGTGCAGTACTTC.

On this clone: Other DNA sequences in this specimen translate into the identical CDR3. The V call is TRBV28, the J call TRBJ2-7; 8 bases line up with TRBD1. The V segment lost 4 bases and the J segment 4 bases; nucleotides outside the gene matches: 9. The CDR3 length is 15 residues. The germline gives CDR1 MDHEN, CDR2 SYDVKM. This chain's CDR3 is CASSSPGTGTYEQYF. The CDR3, as DNA: TGTGCCAGCAGTTCGCCGGGGACAGGCACTTACGAGCAGTACTTC. The whole variable domain, remainder taken from reference TRBV28 and TRBJ2-7, is DVKVTQSSRYLVKRTGEKVFLECVQDMDHENMFWYRQDPGLGLRLIYFSYDVKMKEKGDIPEGYSVSREKKERFSLILESASTNQTSMYLCASSSPGTGTYEQYFGPGTRLTVT.

The genes are TRBV11-2 and TRBJ2-7; the match to TRBD1 covers 8 bases. The length of the CDR3 is 15 residues. With 4 bases clipped from V and 5 bases from J, the junction kept 10 bases outside the gene matches. Germline CDR1 is SGHAT and CDR2 is FQNNGV. The CDR3 region is CASSSYGQGAHEQYF. The CDR3 DNA reads as TGTGCCAGCAGCTCATACGGGCAGGGGGCTCACGAGCAGTACTTC.

The chain joins TRBV28 to TRBJ2-2; D unresolved. Germline assignment: CDR1 MDHEN and CDR2 SYDVKM. With 2 bases removed from V and 3 bases from J, the gap between germline ends came to 4 bases. The CDR3 has 13 residues. CDR3 in DNA: TGTGCCAGCAGTTTAACCCACACCGGGGAGCTGTTTTTT. Encoded protein: CASSLTHTGELFF.